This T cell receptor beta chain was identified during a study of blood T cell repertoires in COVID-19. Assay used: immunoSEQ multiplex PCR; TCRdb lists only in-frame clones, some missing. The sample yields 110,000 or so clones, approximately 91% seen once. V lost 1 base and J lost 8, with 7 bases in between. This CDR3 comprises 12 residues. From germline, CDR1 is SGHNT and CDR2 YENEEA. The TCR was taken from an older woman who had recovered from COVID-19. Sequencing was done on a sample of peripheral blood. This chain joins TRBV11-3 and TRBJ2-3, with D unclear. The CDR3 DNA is TGTGCCAGCAGCTTAGGGCCAGGTACGCAGTATTTT. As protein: CASSLGPGTQYF.